Below, 27 T cell receptor beta chains from the same sample are listed, as sequenced in a study of OX40 agonist ivuxolimab in advanced cancers. Only in-frame clones appear in the TCRdb table, and some are missing; sequencing was by immunoSEQ multiplex PCR. The table includes some 15,000 clones, more than 70% detected once. This specimen consisted of CD4+ or CD8+ T cells sorted from blood, obtained in a trial of the OX40 agonist ivuxolimab. These receptors all stem from an adult with an advanced solid tumor such as melanoma, head and neck, liver or kidney cancer.

This clone turned up a few times. The V and J genes are TRBV11-3 and TRBJ2-1; a possible D gene is TRBD1 (6 bases). The CDR3 is 14 amino acids. The V and J ends lost 5 bases and 4 bases respectively, with 12 bases between them. The V gene's germline CDR1 is SGHNT and CDR2 YENEEA. CDR3: CASSTRDKYNEQFF. The CDR3 DNA reads as TGTGCCAGCAGCACCCGGGACAAGTACAATGAGCAGTTCTTC.

Comment on this clone: Its ends do not fully match the called genes, so a read error is possible. V and J are TRBV27 and TRBJ2-3; 13 bases are shared with TRBD2. CDR3 size: 16 residues. Germline-derived CDR1 and CDR2 are MNHEY and SMNVEV (reference sequence). This CDR3 reads CASSLLLAGGPETQYF. The CDR3 DNA reads as TGTGCCAGCAGTTTATTACTAGCGGGAGGGCCAGAGACGCAGTATTTT.

The chain is built from TRBV6-1 and TRBJ2-3; D is perhaps TRBD1 or TRBD2 (5 bases each). The V gene's germline CDR1 is MNHNS and CDR2 SASEGT. The CDR3 sequence is 13 residues long. V lost 5 bases, J lost 4 bases, and 10 bases lay in between. The DNA for the CDR3 is TGTGCCAGCAGTAAACTGGGGGCAGATACGCAGTATTTT. Translating it yields CASSKLGADTQYF.

The chain links TRBV12-5 to TRBJ2-2; 13 bases line up with TRBD2. The germline V gene has CDR1 LGHNT and CDR2 FRNRAP. With 0 bases clipped from V and 2 bases from J, the junction kept 3 bases outside the gene matches. The CDR3 covers 18 residues. For the CDR3, the DNA is TGTGCTAGTGGTTTGGTTACTAGCGGGAGGGGTAACACCGGGGAGCTGTTTTTT. Protein sequence: CASGLVTSGRGNTGELFF.

This chain connects TRBV27 to TRBJ2-7, with 7 bases matching TRBD2. The CDR3 is 13 residues long. V was pared by 4 bases and J by 2 bases, with 2 bases of the junction left unmatched. Germline assignment: CDR1 MNHEY and CDR2 SMNVEV (reference sequence). CDR3 bases: TGTGCCAGCAGTTCCGGGGGGACCTACGAGCAGTACTTC. Protein product: CASSSGGTYEQYF.

This clone was picked up a small number of times. This chain uses TRBV11-2 with TRBJ2-2, with 10 bases identical to TRBD2. Looked up from germline, CDR1 is SGHAT and CDR2 is FQNNGV. This CDR3 region has 17 residues. After removal of 5 bases from V and 9 bases from J, the junction contained 15 bases not matched to a gene. The CDR3 spells CASSQDSGRGVPRELFF. CDR3 nucleotides: TGTGCCAGCAGCCAAGACAGCGGGAGGGGAGTACCACGGGAGCTGTTTTTT.

The CDR3 nucleotides are TGCGCCAGCAGCCATGTCGACGGGCTTTCTGGAAACACCATATATTTT. It is translated as CASSHVDGLSGNTIYF. The chain recombines TRBV4-1 with TRBJ1-3; no firm D call. This CDR3 is built from 16 residues. Germline V CDR1 and CDR2: MGHRA, YSYEKL. Trimming left V 3 bases short and J 1 base short, with 13 bases between.

V usage is TRBV9 and J usage is TRBJ2-3; 10 bases are shared with TRBD2. V was pared by 3 bases and J by 6 bases, with 7 bases of the junction left unmatched. Germline CDR1 SGDLS, CDR2 YYNGEE. This CDR3 spans 15 amino acids. CDR3 coding DNA: TGTGCCAGCAGCGGTCTAGCGGGAGCACTGGATACGCAGTATTTT. It is translated as CASSGLAGALDTQYF. Complete variable domain (other parts from reference TRBV9 and TRBJ2-3): DSGVTQTPKHLITATGQRVTLRCSPRSGDLSVYWYQQSLDQGLQFLIQYYNGEERAKGNILERFSAQQFPDLHSELNLSSLELGDSALYFCASSGLAGALDTQYFGPGTRLTVL.

By proportion, this clone is large. V usage is TRBV6-1 and J usage is TRBJ2-2, with TRBD1 identical over 10 bases. Germline loops: CDR1 MNHNS, CDR2 SASEGT. CDR3 length: 15 amino acids. The V gene end was trimmed by 1 base and the J gene end by 7 bases; junction bases not matched to a gene: 3. The CDR3 sequence is CASSEGQGAFGELFF. The CDR3 nucleotides are TGTGCCAGCAGTGAAGGACAGGGGGCTTTCGGGGAGCTGTTTTTT.

The chain carries TRBV15 and TRBJ2-2; no firm D call. The CDR3 runs to 14 residues. Trimming shortened V by 9 bases and J by 0 bases, and 11 bases separated the two germline ends. The germline CDR1 and CDR2 sequences are LNHNV and YYDKDF (reference sequence). CDR3 in amino acids: CATRGRTNTGELFF. CDR3 bases: TGTGCCACTCGCGGAAGGACGAACACCGGGGAGCTGTTTTTT.

V usage is TRBV11-3 and J usage is TRBJ2-3, with 10 positions matching TRBD2. V lost 5 bases to trimming and J lost 2 bases; unmatched junction nucleotides: 10. The CDR3 sequence is 17 residues long. The V gene's germline CDR1 is SGHNT and CDR2 YENEEA. DNA of the CDR3: TGTGCCAGCAGCGAAACCGCTAGCGGGGGAACCACAGATACGCAGTATTTT. Amino acids: CASSETASGGTTDTQYF.

The chain carries TRBV6-4 and TRBJ2-1; possible D gene TRBD2, 6 bases. Trimming removed 3 bases from V and 9 bases from J, with 18 bases in between. There are 15 residues in the CDR3. Germline values: CDR1 MRHNA, CDR2 SNTAGT. The CDR3 DNA follows: TGTGCCAGCAGTGAGTCCGCGGGACCCGAGGGTGAGCAGTTCTTC. It is translated as CASSESAGPEGEQFF.

This clone was found once. The CDR3 DNA is TGTGCCAGCAGTGACTGGGCATCCGGCCCCACCGGGGAGCTGTTTTTT. Its translation: CASSDWASGPTGELFF. This chain joins TRBV6-4 and TRBJ2-2; no clear D. Germline values: CDR1 MRHNA, CDR2 SNTAGT. V lost 1 base and J lost 4, with 13 bases in between. The CDR3 runs 16 residues.

This clone has only one observation. The genes are TRBV5-1 and TRBJ2-7, with D maybe TRBD2 (6 bases). In germline, CDR1 is SGHRS, CDR2 YFSETQ. The CDR3 extends over 14 amino acids. V lost 4 bases, J lost 0 bases, and 11 bases lay in between. CDR3 sequence: CASSQFGGSYEQYF. CDR3 DNA sequence: TGCGCCAGCAGCCAATTCGGGGGCTCCTACGAGCAGTACTTC.

The CDR3 region is CASSESWYEQYF. Written as DNA, the CDR3 is TGCGCCAGCAGTGAGTCTTGGTACGAGCAGTACTTC. The chain uses TRBV10-2 and TRBJ2-7; D gene uncertain. Germline V lookup: CDR1 WSHSY, CDR2 SAAADI. Trimming shortened V by 0 bases and J by 4 bases, and 4 bases separated the two germline ends. The CDR3 contains 12 residues.

The chain carries TRBV28 and TRBJ2-2; D unclear. CDR1 is MDHEN, CDR2 SYDVKM, per germline. V lost 5 bases, J lost 1 base, and 8 bases lay in between. This CDR3 region has 14 residues. For the CDR3, the DNA is TGTGCCAGCAGTGGGTGGGGGAACACCGGGGAGCTGTTTTTT. This translates into CASSGWGNTGELFF. The entire variable domain, with the rest obtained from reference TRBV28 and TRBJ2-2, is as follows: DVKVTQSSRYLVKRTGEKVFLECVQDMDHENMFWYRQDPGLGLRLIYFSYDVKMKEKGDIPEGYSVSREKKERFSLILESASTNQTSMYLCASSGWGNTGELFFGEGSRLTVL.

This clone was counted between two and nine times. J is TRBJ2-7 and V is TRBV6-5; maybe TRBD1 (6 bases). Germline V lookup: CDR1 MNHEY, CDR2 SVGAGI. The V gene lost 6 bases and the J gene lost 5 bases, with 11 bases spanning the gap. The CDR3 consists of 12 residues. The CDR3 DNA sequence: TGTGCCAGCAGGGGGGCCGGGGACGAGCAGTACTTC. Its translation is CASRGAGDEQYF.

This clone was counted once. J is TRBJ2-7 and V is TRBV27, with 9 bases fitting TRBD2. This CDR3 is built from 13 residues. Trimming at V came to 0 bases and at J to 6 bases, leaving 0 bases not matched to a gene. Germline V gene lookup returns CDR1 MNHEY and CDR2 SMNVEV (reference sequence). This CDR3 is CASSLSSGSEQYF. In nucleotides, the CDR3 is TGTGCCAGCAGTTTATCTAGCGGGAGCGAGCAGTACTTC.

The V and J genes are TRBV7-6 and TRBJ2-3, with D unresolved. Trimming took off 0 bases at V and 2 bases at J, with 6 bases between the two ends. CDR3 length: 14 amino acids. CDR1 and CDR2 from the germline V gene are SGHVS and FNYEAQ. CDR3 amino acids: CASSLAEYTDTQYF. The CDR3 DNA reads as TGTGCCAGCAGCTTAGCGGAATACACAGATACGCAGTATTTT.

The rearrangement joins TRBV5-4 to TRBJ2-7; TRBD1 matches at 10 bases. V dropped 4 bases and J dropped 2; count of bases not matched to a gene: 6. This CDR3 contains 15 residues. Looked up from germline, CDR1 is SGHNT and CDR2 is YYREEE (reference sequence). As DNA, the CDR3 is TGTGCCAGCAGCCGCCGGGACAGGGGCCCCTACGAGCAGTACTTC. It codes for CASSRRDRGPYEQYF.

This chain joins TRBV14 and TRBJ2-7, with D perhaps matching TRBD1 (5 bases). The CDR3 extends over 14 amino acids. The germline CDR1 and CDR2 sequences are SGHDN and FVKESK. V lost 1 base, J lost 2 bases, and 9 bases lay in between. CDR3 sequence: CASSQGQGPYEQYF. The DNA for the CDR3 is TGTGCCAGCAGCCAAGGGCAGGGCCCCTACGAGCAGTACTTC.

V and J are TRBV6-4 and TRBJ2-7; the match to TRBD2 covers 11 bases. Germline-derived CDR1 and CDR2 are MRHNA and SNTAGT. The ends lost 3 bases at V and 5 bases at J; junction bases unmatched: 3. The CDR3 totals 14 residues. CDR3 sequence: CASSEGTSGHEQYF. CDR3 in DNA: TGTGCCAGCAGTGAGGGGACTAGCGGCCACGAGCAGTACTTC.

CDR3 protein: CASGLTTTTLNTGELFF. As DNA, the CDR3 is TGTGCTAGTGGTTTGACAACGACTACCCTGAACACCGGGGAGCTGTTTTTT. The chain is built from TRBV12-5 and TRBJ2-2; perhaps TRBD2 as D (5 bases). Per the germline V gene, CDR1 is LGHNT and CDR2 is FRNRAP. The V end lost 2 bases, the J end lost 1 base, and 14 bases lay between the germline ends. The CDR3 consists of 17 residues.

This chain joins TRBV6-5 and TRBJ2-1, with no clear D. CDR1 is MNHEY and CDR2 is SVGAGI in the germline V gene. This CDR3 region has 10 residues. Trimming left V 6 bases short and J 7 bases short, with 4 bases between. Written as DNA, the CDR3 is TGTGCCAGCAGGGGGAATGAGCAGTTCTTC. This encodes CASRGNEQFF.

This sequence joins TRBV14 and TRBJ2-7; D remains unclear. The V gene's germline CDR1 is SGHDN and CDR2 FVKESK. V shed 1 base and J shed 2 bases, with 6 bases lying between them. This CDR3 spans 13 amino acids. DNA for the CDR3: TGTGCCAGCAGCCAAGTTCTAACCTACGAGCAGTACTTC. Translation: CASSQVLTYEQYF.

The genes are TRBV6-5 and TRBJ2-1, with D possibly being TRBD2 (6 bases). CDR1 is MNHEY, CDR2 SVGAGI, per germline. V was shortened by 0 bases and J by 6 bases, with 9 bases between the two germline ends. This CDR3 is built from 14 residues. The CDR3 protein is CASSYSRTTNEQFF. The CDR3 region has the DNA TGTGCCAGCAGTTACTCGAGGACTACCAATGAGCAGTTCTTC.

The V gene is TRBV6-6, the J gene TRBJ2-3; D is ambiguous. The CDR3 consists of 14 residues. Germline V gene data show CDR1 as MNHNY and CDR2 as SVGAGI (reference sequence). Trimming shortened V by 0 bases and J by 6 bases, and 10 bases separated the two germline ends. CDR3 in amino acids: CASSYSNLPDTQYF. DNA for the CDR3: TGTGCCAGCAGTTACTCTAATCTCCCGGATACGCAGTATTTT.